Sequencing of this TCR beta chain was carried out in a study of CD8+CD57+ T cells in acquired aplastic anemia (dated by TCRdb to the late 2010s). With regard to the full study: DNA extracted from sorted CD4+ and CD8+ cells had a mean of approximately 3.5 ug, with a range of roughly 0.19 to 27.4 ug. An average of around 9.8 million reads for CD4+ cells and 11 million to 12 million reads for CD8+ cells was obtained from healthy donor samples. What the work shows at the level of the full study, not this receptor alone: No significant difference in CD8+ Simpson's diversity was found between patients and healthy controls (P=0.060). Although roughly 30 CD8+ CDR3 sequences were shared by patients and controls, these sequences appeared highly expressed in patients and within the immunodominant clones of patients.

This clonotype was recorded many times. Its cognate antigen has yet to be identified. No per-base quality is available; no much larger clone lies one base away. Genomic DNA was used as template for profiling of TCR beta VDJ combinations and CDR3 sequences. TCR repertoire sequencing was run on an Illumina HiSeq 2000. The authors processed their data as follows. Repertoires were assessed using TRBV/TRBJ rearrangement plots, CDR3 size and DJ length profiles, and Simpson's diversity index. The immunodominant clone was defined as the most abundant DNA sequence in deep sequencing data. CDR3 amino acid sequences were screened for sharing across subjects and were compared with published repertoires and the VDJdb database. TCRdb reanalyzed the raw reads on its own, using fastp at Q25 for trimming and MiXCR for clone calling, and kept in-frame beta chains. Identical CDR3 proteins give one entry, which carries the most common genes and DNA. None of the V and J calls come from the authors' own analysis; TCRdb made them. Across this sample there are about 130,000 distinct CDR3 sequences, with 48% seen only once. The ten top clones hold 2% to 3% of the sample.

The trim is 5 bases for V and 4 bases for J, with a gap of 9 bases between the germline ends. The germline V gene gives CDR1 as SGHTA and CDR2 as FQGNSA. The CDR3 sequence holds 13 residues, the cysteine and phenylalanine included. Of the read, only the CDR3 DNA is kept; its 39 bases are in frame from base 1. In this study, sorted CD4+ and CD8+ T cells from the blood of healthy subjects and of severe aplastic anemia patients had their TCR repertoires deep-sequenced. Ficoll-Paque density gradient centrifugation was used to isolate peripheral blood mononuclear cells. CD4+ and CD8+ T cells were sorted by FACS or magnetic beads before DNA extraction.

The sequence was obtained from a human donor in good health, serving as a control. The chain joins TRBV7-2 to TRBJ1-5; no confident D gene assignment can be made. Material for sequencing was sorted CD4+, CD8+, or CD8+CD57+ T cells (not recorded which) from PBMCs. The DNA sequence reads TGTGCCAGCAGCGAAACACGGAATCAGCCCCAGCATTTT. This is translated as CASSETRNQPQHF.